This is a list of T cell receptor beta chains from one sample in a study of shared clonotypes between healthy human individuals. Method: immunoSEQ multiplex PCR; TCRdb's copy keeps in-frame clones and lacks some. The sample comprises about 1.1 million clones, 75% to 85% of which are singletons, and under 0.8% rests with the top ten. Sequencing was carried out using memory CD4+ T cells from PBMCs. The source is a man aged 18 to 30 in good health. Some clones in this sample may be carry-over from other donors' samples. Each CDR3 is given with its conserved first and last residue. The D gene is left open where the match is weak. Clone size appears in some rows only: once, few, many, or a class for an expanded clone.

CASSHRYRNTGELFF,TGTGCCAGCAGCCACAGGTACCGCAACACCGGGGAGCTGTTTTTT,-,TRBV5-8,TRBJ2-2,-
CASSNPHTEAFF,TGTGCCAGCAGCAATCCGCACACTGAAGCTTTCTTT,-,TRBV7-9,TRBJ1-1,few
CASSLDPGGGVNEQYF,TGCGCCAGCAGCTTGGATCCGGGAGGGGGAGTGAACGAGCAGTACTTC,TRBD2,TRBV5-1,TRBJ2-7,-
CATKQGAGNTGELFF,TGTGCCACCAAACAGGGAGCGGGGAACACCGGGGAGCTGTTTTTT,-,TRBV19,TRBJ2-2,many
CASSFGGSSGNTIYF,TGTGCCAGCAGTTTCGGGGGGTCCTCTGGAAACACCATATATTTT,-,TRBV28,TRBJ1-3,-
CASSQGVRDGYTF,TGTGCCAGCAGCCAGGGGGTTAGGGATGGCTACACCTTC,TRBD1,TRBV6-1,TRBJ1-2,-
CASSLGYYGAGGGETQYF,TGTGCCAGCAGCCTGGGTTATTATGGAGCGGGAGGAGGAGAGACCCAGTACTTC,TRBD2,TRBV7-6,TRBJ2-5,few
CASSLRQAITYEQYF,TGTGCCAGCAGCCTACGACAGGCAATTACCTACGAGCAGTACTTC,-,TRBV6-1,TRBJ2-7,-
CASSPLVGRGVQETQYF,TGTGCCAGCAGCCCCCTCGTGGGTCGGGGGGTCCAAGAGACCCAGTACTTC,TRBD2,TRBV7-8,TRBJ2-5,-
CASSNERPGNIQYF,TGTGCCAGCAGTAACGAGAGGCCGGGGAACATTCAGTACTTC,-,TRBV7-2,TRBJ2-4,-
CASSLRGADRDYGYTF,TGTGCCAGCAGCTTGAGGGGGGCCGATCGGGACTATGGCTACACCTTC,-,TRBV11-2,TRBJ1-2,few
CASSSSPSGFGTDTQYF,TGTGCCAGCAGCTCCTCTCCTAGCGGGTTCGGAACAGATACGCAGTATTTT,TRBD2,TRBV5-4,TRBJ2-3,-
CAISGDRGLVGELFF,TGTGCCATCAGCGGGGACAGGGGGCTGGTCGGGGAGCTGTTTTTT,TRBD1,TRBV10-3,TRBJ2-2,-
CASSAVPSGRLYEQYF,TGTGCCAGCAGTGCCGTGCCTAGCGGGAGGCTCTACGAGCAGTACTTC,TRBD2,TRBV6-1,TRBJ2-7,-
CASSQGLNQPQHF,TGTGCCAGCAGTCAGGGGTTAAATCAGCCCCAGCATTTT,-,TRBV28,TRBJ1-5,-
CSPHPNGDTQYF,TGCAGCCCTCACCCTAACGGAGATACGCAGTATTTT,-,TRBV29-1,TRBJ2-3,-
CASSLNAPRSGGSGNEQFF,TGTGCCAGCAGCTTAAACGCCCCCCGGTCGGGCGGGAGTGGCAATGAGCAGTTCTTC,TRBD2,TRBV7-3,TRBJ2-1,-
CASSLNRGQGNYGYTF,TGTGCCAGCAGTCTCAACCGGGGACAGGGAAACTATGGCTACACCTTC,TRBD1,TRBV6-6,TRBJ1-2,-
CASKLTRENTEAFF,TGTGCCAGCAAGCTTACCAGAGAGAACACTGAAGCTTTCTTT,-,TRBV7-3,TRBJ1-1,-
CASSRGGDQPQHF,TGTGCCAGCTCACGAGGGGGGGATCAGCCCCAGCATTTT,-,TRBV18,TRBJ1-5,-
CASSLEGSGGEQYF,TGTGCCAGCAGCTTAGAAGGTTCCGGGGGGGAGCAGTACTTC,TRBD2,TRBV7-9,TRBJ2-7,-
CASSQGAYEQYF,TGCGCCAGCAGCCAGGGGGCATACGAGCAGTACTTC,TRBD1,TRBV5-1,TRBJ2-7,-
CASSSRQGGEAFF,TGTGCCAGCAGTTCTCGGCAGGGGGGTGAAGCTTTCTTT,TRBD1,TRBV27,TRBJ1-1,once
CASSLGGTSYEQYF,TGTGCCAGCAGCTTAGGCGGGACCTCCTACGAGCAGTACTTC,-,TRBV7-9,TRBJ2-7,-
CASSIKIRAGGELFF,TGTGCCAGTAGTATAAAGATCAGGGCTGGCGGGGAGCTGTTTTTT,-,TRBV19,TRBJ2-2,-
CASTKGLVNEQYF,TGTGCCAGCACTAAGGGACTAGTCAACGAGCAGTACTTC,TRBD2,TRBV6-1,TRBJ2-7,-
CASSPGLKGNEQYF,TGTGCCAGCTCACCGGGACTCAAGGGAAACGAGCAGTACTTC,-,TRBV18,TRBJ2-7,-
CASSEGGVTQYF,TGTGCCAGCAGTGAAGGGGGTGTGACCCAGTACTTC,-,TRBV6-1,TRBJ2-5,few
CASLSSVSTDTQYF,TGTGCCAGCCTCTCTAGCGTCTCCACAGATACGCAGTATTTT,-,TRBV2,TRBJ2-3,-
CASSRDRADNEQFF,TGCGCCAGCAGCCGGGACAGGGCGGACAATGAGCAGTTCTTC,TRBD1,TRBV5-1,TRBJ2-1,-
CASRPGQYGYTF,TGTGCCAGCAGGCCCGGACAGTATGGCTACACCTTC,-,TRBV2,TRBJ1-2,-
CASTPTGAGMSYTF,TGTGCCAGTACCCCCACCGGGGCCGGAATGAGCTACACCTTC,-,TRBV19,TRBJ1-2,-
CASGQTGDLDEQYF,TGTGCCAGCGGACAGACAGGGGATCTCGACGAGCAGTACTTC,TRBD1,TRBV2,TRBJ2-7,-
CASSFQKDGYTF,TGTGCCAGCAGCTTTCAGAAGGATGGCTACACCTTC,-,TRBV5-3,TRBJ1-2,few
CASSSLGLGETQYF,TGCGCCAGCAGCTCCTTGGGGCTGGGAGAGACCCAGTACTTC,-,TRBV5-1,TRBJ2-5,-
CAATYLGTGSYEQYF,TGTGCCGCTACCTATCTGGGGACCGGCTCCTACGAGCAGTACTTC,-,TRBV30,TRBJ2-7,-
CASSSPREGQNEQYF,TGTGCCAGCAGCTCACCTCGGGAGGGCCAGAACGAGCAGTACTTC,TRBD2,TRBV5-4,TRBJ2-7,-
CASSVGPEQYF,TGTGCCAGCAGCGTAGGGCCCGAGCAGTACTTC,-,TRBV9,TRBJ2-7,few
CASSDSTWEQFF,TGTGCCAGCAGTGATAGCACGTGGGAGCAGTTCTTC,-,TRBV6-5,TRBJ2-1,-
CASSGPTGYGYTF,TGCGCCAGCAGCGGGCCGACAGGGTATGGCTACACCTTC,TRBD1,TRBV5-1,TRBJ1-2,-
CASKLGDTQYF,TGCGCCAGCAAACTGGGAGATACGCAGTATTTT,-,TRBV5-1,TRBJ2-3,-
CASRQGAYEQYF,TGCGCCAGTAGACAGGGGGCTTACGAGCAGTACTTC,TRBD1,TRBV10-2,TRBJ2-7,-
CASSSPGVGANVLTF,TGTGCCAGCTCGTCCCCCGGGGTTGGGGCCAACGTCCTGACTTTC,-,TRBV7-3,TRBJ2-6,-
CASSEATTGGVYEQYF,TGTGCCAGCAGTGAAGCAACGACAGGGGGTGTTTACGAGCAGTACTTC,TRBD1,TRBV6-1,TRBJ2-7,few
CASTLSSHGYTF,TGTGCCAGCACTTTGAGCTCACATGGCTACACCTTC,-,TRBV6-1,TRBJ1-2,-
CASSPGPARGLHF,TGTGCCAGCAGCCCGGGGCCTGCCCGCGGCCTCCACTTT,-,TRBV9,TRBJ1-6,-
CASSSPSTDTQYF,TGTGCCAGCAGTTCTCCTAGCACAGATACGCAGTATTTT,-,TRBV28,TRBJ2-3,few
CASSPTDGGIYEKLFF,TGCGCCAGCAGCCCGACAGATGGGGGGATCTATGAAAAACTGTTTTTT,-,TRBV5-1,TRBJ1-4,-
CASSLGAAGYTF,TGTGCCAGCAGCTTAGGTGCGGCTGGCTACACCTTC,-,TRBV7-9,TRBJ1-2,once
CSVEIGRGGNEQFF,TGCAGCGTTGAAATTGGGAGGGGTGGAAATGAGCAGTTCTTC,TRBD2,TRBV29-1,TRBJ2-1,-
CASSLAPAGGLNEQFF,TGCGCCAGCAGCTTGGCCCCAGCGGGAGGCCTCAATGAGCAGTTCTTC,TRBD2,TRBV5-1,TRBJ2-1,-
CASRGDKETQYF,TGTGCCAGCAGGGGGGACAAAGAGACCCAGTACTTC,-,TRBV2,TRBJ2-5,once
CASSLNLAFQGLNEQFF,TGTGCCAGCAGCTTAAATCTCGCGTTCCAGGGACTCAATGAGCAGTTCTTC,-,TRBV7-8,TRBJ2-1,-
CASSSLGSGRPATQYF,TGTGCCAGCAGCTCCCTGGGGAGCGGGAGGCCAGCTACGCAGTATTTT,TRBD2,TRBV5-4,TRBJ2-3,-